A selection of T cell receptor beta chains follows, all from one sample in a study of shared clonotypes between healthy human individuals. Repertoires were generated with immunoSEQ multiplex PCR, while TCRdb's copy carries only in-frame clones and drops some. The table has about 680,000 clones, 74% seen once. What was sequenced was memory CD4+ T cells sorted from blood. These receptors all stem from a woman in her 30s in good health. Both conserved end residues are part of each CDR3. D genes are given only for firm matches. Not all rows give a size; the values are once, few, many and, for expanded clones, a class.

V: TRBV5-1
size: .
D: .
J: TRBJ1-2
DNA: TGCGCCAGCAGCCAGGGGTCTGGCTATGGCTACACCTTC
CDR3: CASSQGSGYGYTF

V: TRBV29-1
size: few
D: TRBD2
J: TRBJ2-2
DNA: TGCAGCGTGCAGACTAGCGGGAGCCCCGGGGAGCTGTTTTTT
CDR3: CSVQTSGSPGELFF

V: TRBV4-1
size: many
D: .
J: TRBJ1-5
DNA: TGCGCCAGCAGCCAAGAGCATAGCAATCAGCCCCAGCATTTT
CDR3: CASSQEHSNQPQHF

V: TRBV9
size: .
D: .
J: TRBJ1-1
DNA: TGTGCCAGCAGCCGAGCCAGAAGACACACTGAAGCTTTCTTT
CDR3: CASSRARRHTEAFF

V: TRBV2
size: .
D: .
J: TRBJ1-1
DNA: TGTGCCAGCAGTGTACAGGGTAAGGAGAGCACTGAAGCTTTCTTT
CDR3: CASSVQGKESTEAFF

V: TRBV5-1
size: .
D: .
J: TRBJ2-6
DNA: TGCGCCAGCAGCCCGGGACTGCTGAGCTCTGGGGCCAACGTCCTGACTTTC
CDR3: CASSPGLLSSGANVLTF

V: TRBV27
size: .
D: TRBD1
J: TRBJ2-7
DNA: TGTGCCAGCAGTCCATCCGGGACAGGTGACTACGAGCAGTACTTC
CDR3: CASSPSGTGDYEQYF

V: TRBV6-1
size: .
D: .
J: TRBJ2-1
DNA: TGTGCCAGCAGTATCCAGGAACAGTACAATGAGCAGTTCTTC
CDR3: CASSIQEQYNEQFF

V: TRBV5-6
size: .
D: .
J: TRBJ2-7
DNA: TGTGCCAGCAGCTTAAAGATAACCCCCTACGAGCAGTACTTC
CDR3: CASSLKITPYEQYF

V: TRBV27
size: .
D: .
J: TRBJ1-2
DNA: TGTGCCAGCACCAATGGGGGTGAGGGCTACACCTTC
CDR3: CASTNGGEGYTF

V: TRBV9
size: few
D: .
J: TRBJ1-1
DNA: TGTGCCAGCAGCGTAGGGGGGGAGAACACTGAAGCTTTCTTT
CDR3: CASSVGGENTEAFF

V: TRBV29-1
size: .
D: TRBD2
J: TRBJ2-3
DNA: TGCAGCGTTGCCAGCGGGAGTGTCACAGATACGCAGTATTTT
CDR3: CSVASGSVTDTQYF

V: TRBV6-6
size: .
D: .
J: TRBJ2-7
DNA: TGTGCCAGCAGTTTCCGCGGTGGGGGGAGGACTGACGAGCAGTACTTC
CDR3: CASSFRGGGRTDEQYF

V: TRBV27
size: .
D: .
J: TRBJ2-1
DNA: TGTGCCAGCAGTTCCTACGGACAGACTAATGAGCAGTTCTTC
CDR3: CASSSYGQTNEQFF

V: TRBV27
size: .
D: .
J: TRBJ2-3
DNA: TGTGCCAGCAGTCCCCCTCCCCATGGCACAGATACGCAGTATTTT
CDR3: CASSPPPHGTDTQYF

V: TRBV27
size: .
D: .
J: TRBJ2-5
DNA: TGTGCCAGCAGTCCCTGGACAAAAGAGACCCAGTACTTC
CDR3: CASSPWTKETQYF

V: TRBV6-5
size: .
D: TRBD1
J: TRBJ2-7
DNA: TGTGCCAGCAGTTCACCGGGACAGAGCGACGAGCAGTACTTC
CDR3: CASSSPGQSDEQYF